Shown below are 21 T cell receptor beta chains from a single sample sequenced in a study of cytomegalovirus exposure and HLA in healthy donors. A multiplex PCR was run with 60 Vbeta primers and 13 Jbeta primers. Clones were sequenced by immunoSEQ multiplex PCR, and TCRdb holds only the in-frame ones, with some missing. The sample shows 80,000 to 100,000 clones, around three fifths of them seen only once. The material sequenced was PBMCs. The receptors derive from a woman between 40 and 55 years old in good health and CMV-seropositive.

This sequence joins TRBV2 and TRBJ2-5; TRBD2 aligns across 11 bases. Trimming cost V 4 bases and J 5 bases; bases outside gene matches: 15. The germline V gene has CDR1 SNHLY and CDR2 FYNNEI. The CDR3 is 18 amino acids. CDR3 DNA: TGTGCCAGCAGTGCAGGCCTAGCGGGAGGTTTAGGATGGGAGACCCAGTACTTC. It is translated as CASSAGLAGGLGWETQYF.

V is TRBV5-4 and J is TRBJ2-2; D call uncertain. This CDR3 spans 17 amino acids. Deletions cut 0 bases from V and 6 bases from J, with 18 bases between. Germline V gene data show CDR1 as SGHNT and CDR2 as YYREEE (reference sequence). CDR3 region: CASSLAPVTQAPGELFF. The CDR3, as DNA: TGTGCCAGCAGCTTGGCTCCGGTTACCCAGGCCCCCGGGGAGCTGTTTTTT.

The chain has TRBV28 and TRBJ1-3, with TRBD1 identical over 8 bases. Germline lookup yields CDR1 MDHEN and CDR2 SYDVKM. Trimming at V came to 5 bases and at J to 3 bases, leaving 9 bases not matched to a gene. CDR3 length: 16 amino acids. The CDR3 DNA reads as TGTGCCAGCAGTCTAGCGACAGGGGTGGGTGGAAACACCATATATTTT. It specifies CASSLATGVGGNTIYF.

This sequence joins TRBV21-1 and TRBJ2-3; the DNA was not compared with TRBD1, the D call given in the table. TRBV21-1 is labeled a pseudogene. The CDR3 sequence is 17 residues long. The CDR3 spells CASSSTGTGDYTDTQYF. The CDR3 nucleotides are TGTGCCAGCAGCTCCACCGGGACAGGAGATTACACAGATACGCAGTATTTT.

This clone appeared once. V and J are TRBV20-1 and TRBJ2-3; tentative D call: TRBD1 (7 bases). The germline gives CDR1 DFQATT, CDR2 SNEGSKA (reference sequence). This CDR3 contains 11 residues. Trimming removed 8 bases from V and 6 bases from J, with 12 bases in between. The CDR3 loop is CSPAGGDTQYF. In DNA form, the CDR3 reads TGCAGTCCCGCAGGGGGGGATACGCAGTATTTT.

This clone was seen a handful of times. The gene calls are TRBV25-1 and TRBJ2-5; D is possibly TRBD1 (5 bases). Near its end, the DNA agrees better with TRBJ2-7, so the J call may be wrong. The CDR3 runs to 15 residues. Per the germline V gene, CDR1 is MGHDK and CDR2 is SYGVNS. CDR3 nucleotides: TGTGCCAGCAGTGAATTTCTAGGGGCCATACACGAGCAGTACTTC. It is translated as CASSEFLGAIHEQYF.

This clone was seen only a few times. The rearrangement uses TRBV19 and TRBJ2-7; D remains unclear. Trimming pared 5 bases from V and 3 bases from J, leaving 11 bases between. The CDR3 loop spans 13 amino acids. Germline CDR1 is LNHDA and CDR2 is SQIVND (reference sequence). The CDR3 is CASSAQSFYEQYF. CDR3 coding DNA: TGTGCCAGTAGTGCACAGAGCTTCTACGAGCAGTACTTC.

The V gene is TRBV5-5, the J gene TRBJ2-7, with D perhaps TRBD2 (6 bases). This CDR3 contains 13 residues. V lost 1 base to trimming and J lost 3 bases, with 8 bases between them. Looked up from germline, CDR1 is SGHKS and CDR2 is YYEKEE (reference sequence). The CDR3 sequence: CASSLRGNYEQYF. As DNA, the CDR3 is TGTGCCAGCAGCTTGCGCGGGAACTACGAGCAGTACTTC.

V and J are TRBV5-3 and TRBJ2-3; D perhaps matches TRBD2 (6 bases). TRBV5-3 is noted as an ORF with a role that remains uncertain. Trimming removed 3 bases at V and 0 bases at J, with 23 bases between. The CDR3 runs 19 residues. The CDR3 nucleotides are TGTGCCAGAAGCTCTCCCAACCCTGACGGGAGCTATAGCACAGATACGCAGTATTTT. Translating gives CARSSPNPDGSYSTDTQYF.

The chain carries TRBV28 and TRBJ2-7; 10 bases match TRBD1. The CDR3 covers 20 residues. The V and J ends lost 3 bases and 0 bases, in that order; junction bases with no gene match: 17. Germline values: CDR1 MDHEN, CDR2 SYDVKM. The CDR3 region has the DNA TGTGCCAGCAGTTTCATATCCTCCACCCCGGGACAGGGGAGCTCCTACGAGCAGTACTTC. Its protein is CASSFISSTPGQGSSYEQYF.

The V and J genes are TRBV13 and TRBJ2-2; 11 nucleotides match TRBD2. CDR1 and CDR2 (germline): PRHDT, FYEKMQ (reference sequence). V trimming: 0 bases; J trimming: 12 bases; junction bases outside the gene matches: 3. The CDR3 is 14 amino acids. Written as DNA, the CDR3 is TGTGCCAGCAGCTTAGGGACTAGCGGGACGAAGCTGTTTTTT. It codes for CASSLGTSGTKLFF.

The genes are TRBV7-2 and TRBJ2-3; possible D gene TRBD1, 5 bases. CDR3 length: 14 amino acids. From germline, CDR1 is SGHTA and CDR2 FQGNSA. With 0 bases removed from V and 4 bases from J, the gap between germline ends came to 8 bases. The chain's CDR3 is CASSLAVQADTQYF. Written as DNA, the CDR3 is TGTGCCAGCAGCTTAGCGGTACAGGCAGATACGCAGTATTTT.

The V call is TRBV23-1, the J call TRBJ2-7; maybe TRBD1 (7 bases). TRBV23-1 is an open reading frame, and its role is uncertain. V was clipped by 7 bases and J by 4 bases, with 14 bases between them. The length of the CDR3 is 13 residues. The chain's CDR3 is CASTPTGRYEQYF. The DNA for the CDR3 is TGCGCCAGCACCCCGACAGGGAGGTACGAGCAGTACTTC.

The chain carries TRBV4-3 and TRBJ2-3; 8 bases align to TRBD2. The CDR3 extends over 15 amino acids. Germline-derived CDR1 and CDR2 are LGHNA and YSLEER. Losses at the gene ends were 2 bases for V and 5 bases for J; bases not matched to a gene: 6. The CDR3 protein is CASSQISGNGDTQYF. CDR3 nucleotide sequence: TGCGCCAGCAGCCAAATTAGCGGGAATGGAGATACGCAGTATTTT.

The chain combines TRBV28 with TRBJ2-7, with 8 nucleotides matching TRBD2. Trimming at V came to 4 bases and at J to 4 bases, leaving 3 bases not matched to a gene. The CDR3 is 13 residues long. The germline gives CDR1 MDHEN, CDR2 SYDVKM. CDR3 region: CASSWGLVYEQYF. The DNA of the CDR3 is TGTGCCAGCAGTTGGGGACTAGTATACGAGCAGTACTTC.

A few counts support this clone. V usage is TRBV28 and J usage is TRBJ1-2; D unresolved. The germline gives CDR1 MDHEN, CDR2 SYDVKM. Trimming stripped 4 bases from V and 5 bases from J, with 8 bases between. The CDR3 runs 12 residues. The CDR3 reads CASSWRGYGYTF. The CDR3 DNA is TGTGCCAGCAGTTGGCGGGGTTATGGCTACACCTTC.

This clone was picked up a small number of times. J is TRBJ2-2 and V is TRBV6-5, with TRBD2 as a possible D gene (5 bases). V was pared by 2 bases and J by 3 bases, with 13 bases between. The germline V gene has CDR1 MNHEY and CDR2 SVGAGI. The CDR3 runs to 16 residues. The CDR3 region is CASSYGFMRDTGELFF. The CDR3 DNA is TGTGCCAGCAGTTACGGTTTTATGAGGGACACCGGGGAGCTGTTTTTT.

The genes are TRBV29-1 and TRBJ1-2; no definite D call. Trimming removed 3 bases from V and 3 bases from J, with 8 bases in between. Looked up from germline, CDR1 is SQVTM and CDR2 is ANQGSEA. This CDR3 comprises 12 residues. This chain's CDR3 is CSVDRGDYGYTF. CDR3 DNA sequence: TGCAGCGTTGATCGGGGAGACTATGGCTACACCTTC.

To note about this clone: The junction and the germline gene differ at one end; a read error may be behind it. V usage is TRBV7-9 and J usage is TRBJ1-1; D might be TRBD1 (5 bases). The CDR3 consists of 13 residues. Germline CDR1 is SEHNR and CDR2 is FQNEAQ (reference sequence). The CDR3 loop is CASSFSGNAEAFF. CDR3 nucleotide sequence: TGTGCCAGCAGCTTCTCAGGGAACGCTGAAGCTTTCTTT.

V and J are TRBV6-1 and TRBJ2-3, with a tentative D call TRBD1 (5 bases). Trimming shortened V by 7 bases and J by 1 base, and 12 bases separated the two germline ends. Looked up from germline, CDR1 is MNHNS and CDR2 is SASEGT. The CDR3 is 14 residues long. CDR3 DNA sequence: TGTGCCAGCACAAAAAGGGGCGGCACAGATACGCAGTATTTT. Amino acids: CASTKRGGTDTQYF.

This chain uses TRBV19 with TRBJ2-5; D ambiguous. Germline V gene sequence: CDR1 LNHDA, CDR2 SQIVND (reference sequence). This CDR3 has 13 residues. Trimming stripped 4 bases from V and 2 bases from J, with 8 bases between. CDR3 sequence: CASSTSIQETQYF. The DNA of the CDR3 is TGTGCCAGTAGTACCTCTATACAAGAGACCCAGTACTTC.